Below, one TCR beta chain is given with its context. Its recognized antigen is unknown. Base qualities are not provided; no much larger clone lies one nucleotide away. Trimming removed 1 base from V and 7 bases from J; the gene matches leave 2 bases unexplained. Based on the germline V gene, the CDR1 and CDR2 sequences are MGHRA and YSYEKL. From cysteine to phenylalanine, the CDR3 is 13 amino acids long. Left in the record is the CDR3 DNA by itself, 39 bases read in frame from the first base. Receptor libraries were prepared by the immunoSEQ multiplex PCR assay. For the multiplex PCR, a mixture combining 60 forward primers for TCR Vbeta segments and 13 reverse primers for TCR Jbeta segments was used. The CDR3 region of rearranged TCR beta genes was amplified from genomic DNA by a multiplex PCR assay. The amplified TCR beta libraries were sequenced on the Illumina HiSeq System as 87-base-pair reads. On the study's bioinformatics: A later analysis counted about 80 million unique TCR beta chains across the 666 repertoires, and some 11 million of these chains were shared by at least two donors. A nearest-neighbor algorithm error-corrected the raw reads and collapsed the reads into unique sequences, merging closely related sequences to remove PCR and sequencing errors. CDR3 sequences were aligned to IMGT reference sequences to assign V, D and J gene segments. For a sequence to be retained, a match of at least six nucleotides to both a V gene segment and a J gene segment was required. A rearrangement was called productive if the CDR3 had no stop codons and remained in frame with V and J, and every other rearrangement was called non-productive. Following IMGT convention, CDR3 was defined as the stretch from the second conserved V-encoded cysteine to the conserved J-encoded phenylalanine. Sequences without an unambiguous match to a single V gene segment were excluded from the earlier analysis of approximately 600 of the donors. An earlier analysis of several hundred of the donors called V segments functional above 56.7% productive rearrangements and segregating when the between-donor standard deviation exceeded 5%. A statistical classification framework was developed to diagnose cytomegalovirus status using the catalog of TCR beta chain sequences. In a later analysis, TCR nucleotide sequences were compared against IMGT/GENE-DB human TR gene sequences so that V and J genes could be assigned. In a later analysis, CDR3 sequences and most-parsimonious VDJ recombination scenarios were assigned using the TCRdist pipeline. A later analysis defined each TCR beta chain by its CDR3 amino acid sequence plus V-gene family, and excluded reads lacking a unique V-gene family. As a way to deal with suspected cross-contamination and a sequencing artifact, a later analysis dropped hundreds of nucleotide sequences that were highly shared and had low generation probability. In a later analysis, a clonal expansion index was calculated for each public chain from normalized within-repertoire ranks of inferred template counts. A later analysis computed generation probabilities with a VDJ recombination model fitted to out-of-frame rearrangements, and checked the results against IGoR. A later analysis scored TCR-TCR, TCR-HLA and TCR-CMV co-occurrence with hypergeometric tests, applying a repertoire-size bias correction to TCR pairs. False discovery rates were estimated in a later analysis by permuting HLA or CMV assignments 20 times. In a later analysis, co-occurring TCRs were grouped using DBSCAN, and TCRdist sequence similarity was added for clustering within HLA-allele-positive subsets. Repertoires with fewer than 30,000 or more than 120,000 public chains, plus five repertoires with anomalous nucleotide sharing, were excluded from co-occurrence clustering. In its TCRdb copy, this immuneACCESS table keeps in-frame sequences only and misses some clones. Where compared with another copy, unresolved V genes explain less than half of these, and the others have no known cause. D and trimming were read from the DNA, whereas the V and J calls and clone size are those reported in that table. The sample has about 130,000 clones on record, 75% to 85% of them singletons. In total, the top ten clones hold about 9.2% of the sample.

This entry is derived from a study of cytomegalovirus exposure and HLA in healthy donors (dated by TCRdb to 2016 to 2017). For the study in its entirety: According to an earlier analysis of a few hundred of the donors, some 170 million T cells yielded some 120 million unique TCR beta sequences and approximately 300 Gb of sequence data. The study was designed to test whether signatures of past pathogen exposure could be identified by cataloging public T cell receptors. Genome-wide SNP genotypes for about 65% of the 666 donors were used in a later genetic analysis, which treated that subset as a discovery cohort. An earlier analysis of fewer than 700 of the donors applied high-throughput TCR beta sequencing to assess whether each TCR beta V gene segment acted as functional or pseudogenic. Along with the roughly 670-subject first cohort, a separate validation cohort of more than 90 different subjects was used. The T cell repertoires of 666 subjects were profiled by immunosequencing and related to cytomegalovirus serostatus. The number of donors typed differed by locus, with about 620-630 for A, B, C, DRB1 and DQB1, over 500 for DQA1, about 610 for DPA1, and 472 for DPB1. Donor age, sex, ethnicity and CMV serostatus were collected together with the repertoire data. About 330 gigabases of sequencing data and 75 million to 85 million unique TCR sequences made up an early release that covered fewer than 650 HLA-typed donors. In the later analysis, no new phenotypic data were used to find candidate immune exposures; instead, reliance was placed on TCR beta sequences and their occurrence across donors. To predict cytomegalovirus infection status, the study combined high-throughput TCR immunosequencing, statistical association of individual TCRs with disease status, and machine learning. Class I and class II HLA loci were covered by the typing at four-digit resolution. All discovery cohort repertoires had been generated using a single sequencing platform. Because of strong linkage in the cohort, roughly five DR-DQ haplotypes were treated as single units for association and clustering. The genetic ancestry cluster associated with self-reported Caucasian donors included 81% of the 398 genotyped donors. To study patterns of TCR occurrence, a later analysis re-analyzed previously published TCR beta repertoires from 600 to 750 donors and added high-resolution HLA genotyping. Among over 350 genotyped donors of the cohort, an average of 235,054 unique TCR beta nucleotide sequences were sequenced per donor, around a sixth of them non-productive. Here is what the overall study found, with its caveats: Assigning TCR associations to individual alleles was difficult when HLA alleles, especially DR and DQ, strongly co-occurred. The classifier was reported to diagnose cytomegalovirus status with high specificity and sensitivity in both the original and validation cohorts. Some IMGT-functional V segments, including TRBV6-2 and TRBV6-3, could not be distinguished by the 87-base-pair reads and were therefore excluded. In vitro tests confirmed that three of the cytomegalovirus-associated TCR beta chains recognize cytomegalovirus antigens. In a later analysis, around 17,000 TCR beta sequences were associated with specific HLA alleles at a false discovery rate of 0.05. Because counts were too low, roughly 16 rarely observed V segments, including chromosome 9 orphons, were excluded from the earlier analysis of fewer than 650 of the donors. A cluster of highly shared sequence variants was judged likely to be a technical artifact of the sequencing pipeline. Only TCR beta chains were sequenced in this cohort, and the absence of alpha or paired-chain data limited detectable features. A total of 150 to 200 TCR beta chains were listed by the study as associated with cytomegalovirus. The only immune exposure information available for the cohort was CMV serostatus. In a later genetic analysis, fewer N-insertions in productive TCRs were reported among donors in an Asian-associated ancestry cluster than the roughly 670-donor mean. In a later analysis, several top co-occurrence clusters were reported to appear linked to parvovirus B19, influenza, CMV and Epstein-Barr virus. Most TCR sequences were observed very rarely across donors, whereas some public TCRs were present in many individuals. A later analysis found that TCR association rates varied across HLA loci, with DRB1 alleles showing the most associated TCRs and HLA-C alleles the fewest. Linkage disequilibrium might explain the correlated functional status among segregating V segments, but an unknown experimental factor could not be excluded. In a later genetic analysis, a missense DCLRE1C variant was associated with V-gene and J-gene trimming of TCR beta chains, and the association was replicated in an independent cohort. A further reported finding was that TCR beta sequences accurately predicted the HLA-A and HLA-B alleles for most subjects in the first cohort. Most CMV-associated TCR beta chains appeared to be HLA-restricted in a later analysis, and the HLA associations seemed to be driven largely by CMV exposure. Sequencing depth was assumed to be roughly uniform across donors in the presence/absence analyses, though that assumption may not hold. In a later analysis, HLA-associated TCR beta chains showed more clonal expansion and lower generation probabilities than non-associated chains that were equally common. Broadly in line with IMGT annotations, most TCR beta V segments showed up in productive rearrangements about 87% or about 30% of the time in an earlier analysis of under 700 of the donors. Because some donors lacked HLA typing at each locus, the association tests relied only on the typed subset. According to the authors, the approach could potentially be generalized to other disease states and immunological phenotypes.

The cohort consisted of hundreds of healthy bone marrow donors. At the time of sampling, all cohort members were nominally healthy, though unrecorded immune exposures were likely present. The donor was CMV seropositive and belonged to the group of 250 to 300 seropositive cohort members. Each donor provided a peripheral blood sample, and peripheral blood mononuclear cells were used for TCR beta sequencing. Genomic DNA extraction from the blood cell samples was performed with the Qiagen DNeasy Blood Extraction Kit. The origin of this receptor is a man under 40 in good health and CMV-seropositive. Recombination joined TRBV4-1 with TRBJ2-7; 9 bases in the junction line up with TRBD1. Sequencing input: PBMCs. The CDR3 loop reads CASSQVDRGEQYF. The DNA sequence is TGCGCCAGCAGCCAAGTAGACAGGGGGGAGCAGTACTTC.